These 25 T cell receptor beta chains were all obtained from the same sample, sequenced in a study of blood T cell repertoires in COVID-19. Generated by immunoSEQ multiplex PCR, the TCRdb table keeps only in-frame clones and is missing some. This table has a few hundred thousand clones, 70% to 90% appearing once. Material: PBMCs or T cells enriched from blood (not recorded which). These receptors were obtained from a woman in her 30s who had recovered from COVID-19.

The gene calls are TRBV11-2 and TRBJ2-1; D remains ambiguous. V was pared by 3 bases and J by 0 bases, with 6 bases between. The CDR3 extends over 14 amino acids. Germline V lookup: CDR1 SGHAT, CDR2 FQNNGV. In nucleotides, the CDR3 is TGTGCCAGCAGCTTTCTAGACTCCTACAATGAGCAGTTCTTC. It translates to CASSFLDSYNEQFF.

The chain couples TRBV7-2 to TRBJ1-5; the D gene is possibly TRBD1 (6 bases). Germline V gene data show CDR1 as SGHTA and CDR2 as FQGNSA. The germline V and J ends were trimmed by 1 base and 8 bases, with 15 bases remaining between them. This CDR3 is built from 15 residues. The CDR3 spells CASSLGRGLLEPQHF. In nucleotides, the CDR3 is TGTGCCAGCAGCTTAGGCAGGGGCCTACTTGAGCCCCAGCATTTT.

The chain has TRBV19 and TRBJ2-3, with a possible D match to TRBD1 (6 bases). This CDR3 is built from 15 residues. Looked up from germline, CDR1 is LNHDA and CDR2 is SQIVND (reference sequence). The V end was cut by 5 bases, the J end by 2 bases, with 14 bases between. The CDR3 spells CASSGRGWDTDTQYF. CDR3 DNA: TGTGCCAGTAGTGGCAGGGGATGGGACACAGATACGCAGTATTTT. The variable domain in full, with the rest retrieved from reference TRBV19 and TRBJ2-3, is DGGITQSPKYLFRKEGQNVTLSCEQNLNHDAMYWYRQDPGQGLRLIYYSQIVNDFQKGDIAEGYSVSREKKESFPLTVTSAQKNPTAFYLCASSGRGWDTDTQYFGPGTRLTVL.

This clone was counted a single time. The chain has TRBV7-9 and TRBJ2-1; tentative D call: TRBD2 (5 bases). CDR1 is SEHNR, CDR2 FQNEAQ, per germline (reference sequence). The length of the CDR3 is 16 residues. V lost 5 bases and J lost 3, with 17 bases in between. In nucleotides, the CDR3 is TGTGCCAGCAGCCCGGACCCCGGACGGGACTACAATGAGCAGTTCTTC. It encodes CASSPDPGRDYNEQFF.

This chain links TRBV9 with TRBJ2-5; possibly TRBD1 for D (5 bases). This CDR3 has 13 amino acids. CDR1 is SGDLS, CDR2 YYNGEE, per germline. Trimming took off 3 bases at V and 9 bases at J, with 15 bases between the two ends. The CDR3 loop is CASSAGHMRPQYF. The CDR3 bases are TGTGCCAGCAGCGCCGGACACATGAGACCCCAGTACTTC.

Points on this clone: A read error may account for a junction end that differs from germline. The CDR3 protein is CASSITGTASTDTQYF. The CDR3 DNA sequence: TGTGCCAGCAGCATAACCGGGACAGCTAGCACAGATACGCAGTATTTT. This chain joins TRBV7-3 and TRBJ2-3, with 7 positions matching TRBD1. CDR1 SGHTA and CDR2 FQGTGA come from the germline V gene. CDR3 size: 16 residues.

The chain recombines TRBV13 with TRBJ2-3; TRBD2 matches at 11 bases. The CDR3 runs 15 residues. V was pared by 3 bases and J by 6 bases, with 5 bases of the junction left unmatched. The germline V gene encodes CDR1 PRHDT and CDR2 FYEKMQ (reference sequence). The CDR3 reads CASSLSRLAGDTQYF. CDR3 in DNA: TGTGCCAGCAGCTTGAGCCGACTAGCGGGGGATACGCAGTATTTT.

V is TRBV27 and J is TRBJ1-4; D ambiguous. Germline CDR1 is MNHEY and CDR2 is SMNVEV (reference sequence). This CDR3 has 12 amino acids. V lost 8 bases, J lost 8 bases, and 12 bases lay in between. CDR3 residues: CASSAEREKLFF. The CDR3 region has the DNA TGTGCCAGCTCGGCGGAGCGGGAAAAACTGTTTTTT.

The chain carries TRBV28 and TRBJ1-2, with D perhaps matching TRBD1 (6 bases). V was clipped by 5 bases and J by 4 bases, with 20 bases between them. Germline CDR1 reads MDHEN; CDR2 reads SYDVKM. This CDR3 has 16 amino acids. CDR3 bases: TGTGCCAGCAGTGGGACCGGACAGACTTTCTTCTATGGCTACACCTTC. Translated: CASSGTGQTFFYGYTF.

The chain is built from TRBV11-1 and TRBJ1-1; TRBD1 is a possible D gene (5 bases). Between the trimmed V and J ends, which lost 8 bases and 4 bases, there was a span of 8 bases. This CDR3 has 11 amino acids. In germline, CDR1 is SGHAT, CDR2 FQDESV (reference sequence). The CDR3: CASRGTTEAFF. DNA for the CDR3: TGTGCCAGCCGGGGGACCACTGAAGCTTTCTTT.

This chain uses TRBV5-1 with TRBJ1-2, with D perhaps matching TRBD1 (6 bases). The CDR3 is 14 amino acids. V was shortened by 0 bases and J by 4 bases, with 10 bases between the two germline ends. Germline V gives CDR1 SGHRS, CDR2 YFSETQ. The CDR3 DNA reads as TGCGCCAGCAGCTTGGGGGGGCGCGCCTATGGCTACACCTTC. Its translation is CASSLGGRAYGYTF.

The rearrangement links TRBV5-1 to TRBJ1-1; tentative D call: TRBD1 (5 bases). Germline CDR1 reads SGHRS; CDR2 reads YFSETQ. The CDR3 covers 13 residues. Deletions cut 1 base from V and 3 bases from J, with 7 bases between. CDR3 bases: TGCGCCAGCAGCTTGATCAGGGACACTGAAGCTTTCTTT. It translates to CASSLIRDTEAFF.

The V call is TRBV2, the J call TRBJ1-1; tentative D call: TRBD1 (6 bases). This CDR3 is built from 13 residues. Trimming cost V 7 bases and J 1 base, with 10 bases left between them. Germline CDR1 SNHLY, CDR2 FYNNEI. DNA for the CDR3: TGTGCCAGCAATCAGGGGACGAACACTGAAGCTTTCTTT. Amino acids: CASNQGTNTEAFF. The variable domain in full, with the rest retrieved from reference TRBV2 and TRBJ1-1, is EPEVTQTPSHQVTQMGQEVILRCVPISNHLYFYWYRQILGQKVEFLVSFYNNEISEKSEIFDDQFSVERPDGSNFTLKIRSTKLEDSAMYFCASNQGTNTEAFFGQGTRLTVV.

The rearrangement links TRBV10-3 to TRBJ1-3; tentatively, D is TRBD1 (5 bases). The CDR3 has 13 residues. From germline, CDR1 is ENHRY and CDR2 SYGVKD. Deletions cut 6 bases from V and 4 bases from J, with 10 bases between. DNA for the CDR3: TGTGCCATCAGCGTCTACAGGGGAAACACCATATATTTT. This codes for CAISVYRGNTIYF.

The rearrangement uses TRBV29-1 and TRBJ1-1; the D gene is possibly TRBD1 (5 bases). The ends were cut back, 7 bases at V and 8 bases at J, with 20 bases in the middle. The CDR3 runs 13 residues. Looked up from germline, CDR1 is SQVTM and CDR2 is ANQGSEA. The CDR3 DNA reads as TGCAGCGCAGGGCCGGGCGGGGCTACCGAAGCTTTCTTT. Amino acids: CSAGPGGATEAFF.

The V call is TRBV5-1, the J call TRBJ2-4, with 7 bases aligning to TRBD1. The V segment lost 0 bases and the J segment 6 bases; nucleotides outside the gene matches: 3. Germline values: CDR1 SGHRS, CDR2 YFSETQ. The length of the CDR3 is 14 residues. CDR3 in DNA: TGCGCCAGCAGCTTGGGGGACAGTTTAAACATTCAGTACTTC. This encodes CASSLGDSLNIQYF.

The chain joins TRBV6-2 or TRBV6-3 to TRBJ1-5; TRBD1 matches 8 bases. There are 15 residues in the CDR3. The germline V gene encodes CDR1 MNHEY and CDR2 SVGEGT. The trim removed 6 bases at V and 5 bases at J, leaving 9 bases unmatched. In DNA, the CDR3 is TGTGCCAGCAGCCCTGACAGGGGCGTCGATCAGCCCCAGCATTTT. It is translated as CASSPDRGVDQPQHF.

The CDR3 spells CASRQGLRGYTF. DNA of the CDR3: TGTGCCAGCAGGCAGGGGTTACGCGGCTACACCTTC. This sequence joins TRBV27 and TRBJ1-2; tentative D call: TRBD1 (6 bases). Germline V gene data show CDR1 as MNHEY and CDR2 as SMNVEV (reference sequence). V lost 6 bases to trimming and J lost 8 bases, with 13 bases between them. The CDR3 totals 12 residues.

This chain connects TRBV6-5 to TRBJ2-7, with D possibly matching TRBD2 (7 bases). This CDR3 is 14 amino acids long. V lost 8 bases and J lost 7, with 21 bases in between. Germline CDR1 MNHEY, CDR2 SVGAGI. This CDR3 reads CASREGGIPSEQYF. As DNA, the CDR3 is TGTGCCAGCCGCGAGGGGGGGATTCCTTCGGAGCAGTACTTC.

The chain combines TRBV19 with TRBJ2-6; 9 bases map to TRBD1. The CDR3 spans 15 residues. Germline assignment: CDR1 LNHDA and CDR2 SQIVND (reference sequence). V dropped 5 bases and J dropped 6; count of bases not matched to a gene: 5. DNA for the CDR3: TGTGCCAGTAGTGCCGGACAGGGGAAGGCCAACGTCCTGACTTTC. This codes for CASSAGQGKANVLTF.

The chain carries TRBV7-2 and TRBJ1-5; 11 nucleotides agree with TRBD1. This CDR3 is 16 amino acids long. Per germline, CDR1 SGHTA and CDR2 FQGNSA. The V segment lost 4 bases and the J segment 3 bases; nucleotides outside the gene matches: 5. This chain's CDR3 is CASSWGDRGNNQPQHF. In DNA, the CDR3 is TGTGCCAGCAGCTGGGGGGACAGGGGGAACAATCAGCCCCAGCATTTT.

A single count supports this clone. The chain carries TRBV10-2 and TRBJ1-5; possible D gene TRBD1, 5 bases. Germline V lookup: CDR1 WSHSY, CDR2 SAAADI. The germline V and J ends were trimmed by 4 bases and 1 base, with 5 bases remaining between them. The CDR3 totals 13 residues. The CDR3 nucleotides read TGCGCCAGCAGTGCAGGGAGCAATCAGCCCCAGCATTTT. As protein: CASSAGSNQPQHF.

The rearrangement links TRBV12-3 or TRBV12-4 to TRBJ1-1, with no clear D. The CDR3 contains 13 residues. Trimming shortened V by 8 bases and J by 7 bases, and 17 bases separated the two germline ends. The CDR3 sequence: CASGIGSGNEAFF. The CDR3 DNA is TGTGCCAGCGGAATTGGGTCGGGGAATGAAGCTTTCTTT.

CDR3 nucleotides: TGTGCCAGCAAACCACAGGGATACTCTGGAAACACCATATATTTT. Its translation: CASKPQGYSGNTIYF. The genes are TRBV27 and TRBJ1-3; maybe TRBD1 (6 bases). Germline V lookup: CDR1 MNHEY, CDR2 SMNVEV (reference sequence). Trimming cost V 7 bases and J 0 bases, with 13 bases left between them. CDR3 length: 15 amino acids.

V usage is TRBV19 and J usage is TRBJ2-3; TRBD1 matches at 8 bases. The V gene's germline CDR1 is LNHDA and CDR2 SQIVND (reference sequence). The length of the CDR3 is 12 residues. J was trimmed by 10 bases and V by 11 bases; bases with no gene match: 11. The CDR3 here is CAAGQGLEAQYF. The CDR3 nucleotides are TGTGCCGCCGGACAGGGACTGGAGGCGCAGTATTTT.